These 21 T cell receptor beta chains were sequenced from one sample in a study of T cells after yellow fever vaccination. In TCRdb, the 5' RACE reads were re-called with MiXCR into one record per CDR3 protein. The table has around 25,000 distinct CDR3 sequences, roughly 3.2% seen once; the top ten hold 0.98%. This specimen consisted of PBMCs, either bulk or a sorted T-cell subset (CD4+, CD8+, memory, or dextramer-sorted; not recorded which), obtained roughly seven weeks after the first yellow fever vaccination. These receptors all stem from a young man who received the YFV17D yellow fever vaccine.

This clonotype came up many times. The rearrangement uses TRBV7-2 and TRBJ1-2, with a weak D call TRBD1 (6 bases). CDR1 SGHTA and CDR2 FQGNSA come from the germline V gene. The V and J ends lost 7 bases and 8 bases respectively, with 23 bases between them. The CDR3 is 15 residues long. The CDR3 loop is CASTSPNRGAGGYTF. CDR3 coding DNA: TGTGCCAGCACCTCTCCCAACCGGGGGGCTGGAGGCTACACCTTC. Combining the CDR3 with reference TRBV7-2 and TRBJ1-2 gives the whole variable domain GAGVSQSPSNKVTEKGKDVELRCDPISGHTALYWYRQSLGQGLEFLIYFQGNSAPDKSGLPSDRFSAERTGGSVSTLTIQRTQQEDSAVYLCASTSPNRGAGGYTFGSGTRLTVV.

In this sample, this clonotype turned up many times. V is TRBV19 and J is TRBJ2-7, with TRBD1 as a possible D gene (6 bases). This CDR3 is built from 13 residues. Trimming left V 4 bases short and J 4 bases short, with 11 bases between. The germline V gene has CDR1 LNHDA and CDR2 SQIVND (reference sequence). The CDR3 region is CASSRDILYEQYF. CDR3 bases: TGTGCCAGTAGTAGGGACATCTTATACGAGCAGTACTTC. The full variable domain, rest sourced from reference TRBV19 and TRBJ2-7, is DGGITQSPKYLFRKEGQNVTLSCEQNLNHDAMYWYRQDPGQGLRLIYYSQIVNDFQKGDIAEGYSVSREKKESFPLTVTSAQKNPTAFYLCASSRDILYEQYFGPGTRLTVT.

Ten or more counts support this clonotype. The V call is TRBV6-5, the J call TRBJ2-6; 9 bases align to TRBD1. Germline V gene lookup returns CDR1 MNHEY and CDR2 SVGAGI. The CDR3 sequence is 18 residues long. V lost 6 bases to trimming and J lost 3 bases; unmatched junction nucleotides: 12. The chain's CDR3 is CASSPWGTGTFGANVLTF. The CDR3 coding sequence is TGTGCCAGCAGCCCCTGGGGGACAGGGACTTTTGGGGCCAACGTCCTGACTTTC.

This clonotype was counted at least ten times. The chain carries TRBV5-1 and TRBJ2-4; 9 bases agree with TRBD1. V lost 2 bases, J lost 1 base, and 4 bases stayed unmatched. The CDR3 consists of 16 residues. Germline V gene sequence: CDR1 SGHRS, CDR2 YFSETQ. CDR3 region: CASSLQGALAKNIQYF. For the CDR3, the DNA is TGCGCCAGCAGCTTACAGGGGGCTCTGGCCAAAAACATTCAGTACTTC.

This clonotype is termed medium-sized. This chain joins TRBV7-8 and TRBJ2-4; 8 positions agree with TRBD1. V was pared by 6 bases and J by 1 base, with 17 bases of the junction left unmatched. The CDR3 extends over 19 amino acids. Germline V CDR1 and CDR2: SGHVS, FQNEAQ. Here the CDR3 reads CASSPGLQGDTLAKNIQYF. CDR3 DNA: TGTGCCAGCAGTCCGGGGCTACAGGGGGACACCTTGGCCAAAAACATTCAGTACTTC.

This clonotype has at least ten counts. The chain has TRBV9 and TRBJ2-7; D gene unclear. CDR1 and CDR2 from the germline V gene are SGDLS and YYNGEE. The CDR3 has 15 residues. The V and J ends lost 0 bases and 2 bases respectively, with 12 bases between them. The CDR3 sequence: CASSVAAGNTYEQYF. DNA for the CDR3: TGTGCCAGCAGCGTAGCGGCAGGTAACACCTACGAGCAGTACTTC.

This clonotype occurred many times. The J gene is TRBJ1-2, the V gene TRBV10-3; D is perhaps TRBD1 (6 bases). V dropped 0 bases and J dropped 5 bases, with 10 bases sitting between them. The CDR3 sequence is 14 residues long. Germline CDR1 reads ENHRY; CDR2 reads SYGVKD. DNA of the CDR3: TGTGCCATCAGTGAGTCAGGGGGGGCTTATGGCTACACCTTC. Residues: CAISESGGAYGYTF.

This clonotype was seen at least ten times. The gene calls are TRBV24-1 and TRBJ2-2; D not resolved. Trimming removed 5 bases from V and 1 base from J, with 4 bases in between. From germline, CDR1 is KGHDR and CDR2 SFDVKD. There are 13 residues in the CDR3. The CDR3 DNA sequence: TGTGCCACCAGTGCTAGGAACACCGGGGAGCTGTTTTTT. This gives the protein CATSARNTGELFF.

This clonotype was seen many times. The chain has TRBV7-3 and TRBJ1-6; possible D gene TRBD1, 5 bases. Trimming stripped 1 base from V and 8 bases from J, with 12 bases between. CDR1 is SGHTA and CDR2 is FQGTGA in the germline V gene. This CDR3 is 15 amino acids long. The CDR3 sequence is CASSLRGQGDSPLHF. CDR3 in DNA: TGTGCCAGCAGCTTAAGAGGGCAGGGAGATTCACCCCTCCACTTT.

This clonotype was recorded at least ten times. The chain is built from TRBV27 and TRBJ2-1; unclear D gene. The germline V and J ends were trimmed by 3 bases and 2 bases, with 11 bases remaining between them. The CDR3 totals 15 residues. Germline lookup yields CDR1 MNHEY and CDR2 SMNVEV (reference sequence). CDR3: CASSLQVSPYNEQFF. As DNA, the CDR3 is TGTGCCAGCAGTTTGCAGGTCTCTCCCTACAATGAGCAGTTCTTC.

This clonotype was recorded many times. The chain has TRBV5-5 and TRBJ2-2; D may match TRBD1 or TRBD2 (6 bases each). V lost 4 bases and J 2 bases, leaving 18 bases between the germline ends. This CDR3 region has 17 residues. In germline, CDR1 is SGHKS, CDR2 YYEKEE (reference sequence). Written as DNA, the CDR3 is TGTGCCAGCAGCCCCGCCCGGGGGCGGGGAAACACCGGGGAGCTGTTTTTT. It specifies CASSPARGRGNTGELFF.

This clonotype was seen ten or more times. The CDR3 nucleotides read TGCGCCAGCAGCCAAGCGGGACACCTGATGAACACTGAAGCTTTCTTT. This sequence encodes CASSQAGHLMNTEAFF. The chain carries TRBV4-3 and TRBJ1-1, with D possibly matching TRBD1 (6 bases). The CDR3 covers 16 residues. V lost 1 base to trimming and J lost 0 bases, with 12 bases between them. Germline values: CDR1 LGHNA, CDR2 YSLEER.

This clonotype was seen at least ten times. This chain links TRBV29-1 with TRBJ1-6, with D perhaps matching TRBD1 (5 bases). Germline values: CDR1 SQVTM, CDR2 ANQGSEA. The CDR3 extends over 12 amino acids. The CDR3 nucleotides are TGCGGGGCCAGGGAGTCGGGTTCACCCCTCCACTTT. Its protein is CGARESGSPLHF.

This clonotype was recorded at least ten times. V and J are TRBV20-1 and TRBJ2-1, with D unresolved. CDR1 is DFQATT and CDR2 is SNEGSKA in the germline V gene (reference sequence). The V end was cut by 6 bases, the J end by 7 bases, with 10 bases between. The CDR3 runs 11 residues. The CDR3 spells CSAPGVNEQFF. The CDR3, as DNA: TGCAGTGCGCCAGGTGTAAATGAGCAGTTCTTC.

This rearrangement joins TRBV20-1 to TRBJ1-4; D not resolved. The germline gives CDR1 DFQATT, CDR2 SNEGSKA (reference sequence). V was trimmed by 4 bases and J by 4 bases, leaving 7 bases between them. The CDR3 loop spans 12 amino acids. The CDR3 coding sequence is TGCAGTGCTAAGAGGAATAATGAAAAACTGTTTTTT. As protein: CSAKRNNEKLFF.

This clonotype was seen repeatedly, ten times or more. The rearrangement joins TRBV6-2 or TRBV6-3 to TRBJ2-3; the match to TRBD2 covers 9 bases. CDR3 length equals 13 residues. Trimming cost V 10 bases and J 6 bases; bases outside gene matches: 8. CDR1 and CDR2 from the germline V gene are MNHEY and SVGEGT. CDR3 sequence (DNA): TGTGCCACCCGACTAGCGGAGCGGGATACGCAGTATTTT. This translates into CATRLAERDTQYF.

This clonotype was observed many times. The genes are TRBV20-1 and TRBJ2-3; D uncertain. Trimming shortened V by 0 bases and J by 6 bases, and 7 bases separated the two germline ends. Germline lookup yields CDR1 DFQATT and CDR2 SNEGSKA (reference sequence). The CDR3 consists of 12 residues. CDR3 coding DNA: TGCAGTGCTAGAGATGGGCGGGATACGCAGTATTTT. Translated, it gives CSARDGRDTQYF.

This clonotype showed up many times. The V gene is TRBV7-2, the J gene TRBJ1-1, with D possibly being TRBD1 (6 bases). Per germline, CDR1 SGHTA and CDR2 FQGNSA. The CDR3 has 14 residues. V gave up 4 bases and J gave up 2 bases, with 11 bases separating them. CDR3 loop: CASSSDRYNTEAFF. CDR3 nucleotide sequence: TGTGCCAGCAGCTCGGACAGATATAACACTGAAGCTTTCTTT.

This clonotype showed up many times. The V gene is TRBV5-1, the J gene TRBJ2-3; D possibly corresponds to TRBD2 (7 bases). V lost 4 bases and J 3 bases, leaving 21 bases between the germline ends. From germline, CDR1 is SGHRS and CDR2 YFSETQ. This CDR3 is 17 amino acids long. The CDR3 DNA sequence: TGCGCCAGCAGCGATAAAATAGGGGGGGCGCGGACAGATACGCAGTATTTT. It encodes CASSDKIGGARTDTQYF.

Many counts were recorded for this clonotype. The rearrangement uses TRBV18 and TRBJ1-5, with D unclear. The V end was cut by 2 bases, the J end by 6 bases, with 8 bases between. This CDR3 spans 13 amino acids. Germline CDR1 KGHSH, CDR2 LQKENI. The CDR3 nucleotides read TGTGCCAGCTCACCAAGCGCAGGTCAGCCCCAGCATTTT. It codes for CASSPSAGQPQHF.

The sample holds many counts of this clonotype. Written as DNA, the CDR3 is TGTGCCACCAGTGATTCGGGCTCAGGAACCGGGGAGCTGTTTTTT. This sequence encodes CATSDSGSGTGELFF. The chain links TRBV24-1 to TRBJ2-2; D gene uncertain. V was shortened by 2 bases and J by 5 bases, with 11 bases between the two germline ends. Germline lookup yields CDR1 KGHDR and CDR2 SFDVKD. The CDR3 extends over 15 amino acids.